This T cell receptor (beta chain) derives from a study of T-cell reconstitution after alpha-beta-depleted transplantation in children. TCRbeta library preparation incorporated unique molecular identifiers. One entry per CDR3 protein, called by TCRdb with MiXCR from the PCR reads. The sample records 600,000 to 700,000 distinct CDR3 sequences, around 16% being singletons. This clonotype was picked up many times. The V gene's germline CDR1 is DFQATT and CDR2 SNEGSKA (reference sequence). The CDR3 covers 11 residues. The TCR was taken from a human donor who donated a stem cell graft to a child with acute myeloid leukemia. Sample: PBMCs from the stem cell graft donor, taken from the stem cell graft. J is TRBJ2-1 and V is TRBV20-1; 11 positions agree with TRBD2. This CDR3 reads CGTSGYNEQFF. In DNA form, the CDR3 reads TGCGGGACTAGCGGTTACAATGAGCAGTTCTTC.